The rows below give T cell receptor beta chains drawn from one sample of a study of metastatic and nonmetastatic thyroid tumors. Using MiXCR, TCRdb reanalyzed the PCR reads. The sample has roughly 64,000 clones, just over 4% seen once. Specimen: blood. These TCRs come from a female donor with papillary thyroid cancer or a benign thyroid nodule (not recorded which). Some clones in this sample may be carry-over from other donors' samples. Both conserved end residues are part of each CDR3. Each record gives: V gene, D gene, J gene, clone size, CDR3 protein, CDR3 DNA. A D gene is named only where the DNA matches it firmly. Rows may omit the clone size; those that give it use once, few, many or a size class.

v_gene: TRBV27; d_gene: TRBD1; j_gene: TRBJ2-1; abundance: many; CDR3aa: CASSLGQGRDNEQFF; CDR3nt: TGTGCCAGCAGTTTAGGACAGGGGAGGGACAATGAGCAGTTCTTC
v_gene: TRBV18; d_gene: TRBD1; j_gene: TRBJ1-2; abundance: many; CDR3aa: CASSPETGEVGYTF; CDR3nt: TGTGCCAGCTCACCTGAGACAGGGGAGGTGGGCTACACCTTC
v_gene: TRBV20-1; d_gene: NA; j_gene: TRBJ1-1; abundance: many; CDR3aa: CSARDSGDTEAFF; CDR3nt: TGCAGTGCTAGAGATTCAGGGGACACTGAAGCTTTCTTT
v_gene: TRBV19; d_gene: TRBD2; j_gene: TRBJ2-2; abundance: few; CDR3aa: CASSPRTSGGWIGTGELFF; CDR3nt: TGTGCCAGTAGTCCGCGGACTAGCGGTGGGTGGATCGGGACCGGGGAGCTGTTTTTT
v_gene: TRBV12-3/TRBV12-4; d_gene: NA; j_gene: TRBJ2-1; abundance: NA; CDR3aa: CASSLDRPGLLDSYNEQFF; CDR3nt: TGTGCCAGCAGTTTGGACAGACCGGGACTATTGGATTCCTACAATGAACAGTTCTTC
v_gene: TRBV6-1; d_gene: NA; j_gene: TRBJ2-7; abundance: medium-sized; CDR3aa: CASSPWPRGSYEQYF; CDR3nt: TGTGCCAGCAGTCCGTGGCCGCGGGGCTCCTACGAGCAGTACTTC
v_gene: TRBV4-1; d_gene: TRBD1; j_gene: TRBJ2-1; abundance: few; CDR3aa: CASSHRAGGFLNEQFF; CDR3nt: TGCGCCAGCAGCCACCGGGCAGGGGGTTTCTTGAATGAGCAGTTCTTC
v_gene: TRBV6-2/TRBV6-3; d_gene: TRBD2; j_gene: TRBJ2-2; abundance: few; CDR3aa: CASTPAGGLGGDLFF; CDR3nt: TGTGCCAGCACCCCAGCGGGGGGTCTGGGCGGGGATCTGTTTTTT
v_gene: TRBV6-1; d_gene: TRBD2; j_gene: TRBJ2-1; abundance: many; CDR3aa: CASSYTHPGLAGGANEQFF; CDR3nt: TGTGCCAGCAGTTACACCCACCCGGGACTAGCGGGAGGGGCCAATGAGCAGTTCTTC
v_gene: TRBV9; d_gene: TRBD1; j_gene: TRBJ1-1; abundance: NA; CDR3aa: CASSPPRTGTAEAFF; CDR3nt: TGTGCCAGCAGCCCACCCCGGACAGGGACGGCTGAAGCTTTCTTT
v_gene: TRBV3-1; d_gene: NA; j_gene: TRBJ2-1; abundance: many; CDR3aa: CASSHGASLNEQFF; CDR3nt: TGTGCCAGCAGCCATGGGGCTAGCCTCAATGAGCAGTTCTTC
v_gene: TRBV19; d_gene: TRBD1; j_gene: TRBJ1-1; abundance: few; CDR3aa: CASSIGRGFENTEAFF; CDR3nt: TGTGCCAGTAGTATAGGCAGGGGGTTTGAGAACACTGAAGCTTTCTTT
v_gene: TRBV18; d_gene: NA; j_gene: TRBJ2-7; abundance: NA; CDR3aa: CASSPTGLPYEQYF; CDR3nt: TGTGCCAGCTCACCAACAGGGCTTCCCTACGAGCAGTACTTC
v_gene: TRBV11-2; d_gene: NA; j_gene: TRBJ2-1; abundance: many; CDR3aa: CASSYTGTQDQFF; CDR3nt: TGTGCCAGCAGCTACACCGGGACGCAAGATCAGTTCTTC
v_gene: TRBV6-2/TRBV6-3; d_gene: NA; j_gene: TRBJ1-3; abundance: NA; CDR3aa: CASSYTGSTVNTIYF; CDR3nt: TGTGCCAGCAGTTACACTGGGTCGACTGTAAACACCATATATTTT
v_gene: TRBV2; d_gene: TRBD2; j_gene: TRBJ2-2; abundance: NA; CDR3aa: CASAPGTICTGELFF; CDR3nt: TGTGCCAGCGCGCCCGGGACTATCTGCACCGGGGAGCTGTTTTTT
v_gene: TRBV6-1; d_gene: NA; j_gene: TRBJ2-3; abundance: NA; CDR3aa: CASSPDYPTSGDTQYF; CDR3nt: TGTGCCAGCAGCCCGGACTACCCCACGTCAGGGGATACGCAGTATTTT
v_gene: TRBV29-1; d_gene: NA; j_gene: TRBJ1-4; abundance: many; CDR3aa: CSAAMVGIGEKLFF; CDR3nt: TGCAGCGCCGCAATGGTAGGAATTGGGGAAAAACTGTTTTTT
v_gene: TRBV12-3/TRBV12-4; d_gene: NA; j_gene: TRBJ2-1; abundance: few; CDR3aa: CASSLVGSYNEQFF; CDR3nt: TGTGCCAGCAGTTTAGTGGGGTCCTACAATGAGCAGTTCTTC
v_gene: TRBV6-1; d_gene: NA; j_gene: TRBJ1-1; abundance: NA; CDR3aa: CASTEGPANTEAFF; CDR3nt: TGTGCCAGCACCGAAGGACCAGCGAACACTGAAGCTTTCTTT
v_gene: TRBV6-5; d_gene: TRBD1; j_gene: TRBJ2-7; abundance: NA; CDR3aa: CASSYSWTGGSYEQYF; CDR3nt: TGTGCCAGCAGTTACTCTTGGACAGGGGGCTCCTACGAGCAGTACTTC
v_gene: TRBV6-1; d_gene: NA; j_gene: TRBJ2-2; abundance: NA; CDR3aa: CASESKGSVELFF; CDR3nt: TGTGCCAGCGAAAGCAAAGGTTCCGTGGAGCTGTTTTTT
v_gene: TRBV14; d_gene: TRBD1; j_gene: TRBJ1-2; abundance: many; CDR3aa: CASSQRLGQGPYGYTF; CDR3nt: TGTGCCAGCAGCCAACGGCTGGGACAGGGACCTTATGGCTACACCTTC
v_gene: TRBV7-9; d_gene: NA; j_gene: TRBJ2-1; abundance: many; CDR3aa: CASSVTSSERSNEQFF; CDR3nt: TGTGCCAGCAGCGTAACGTCTAGCGAGAGGAGTAATGAGCAGTTCTTC
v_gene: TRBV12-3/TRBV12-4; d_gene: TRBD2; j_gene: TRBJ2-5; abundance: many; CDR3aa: CASSIGSSGIETQYF; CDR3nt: TGTGCCAGCAGTATAGGGTCTAGCGGGATAGAGACCCAGTACTTC
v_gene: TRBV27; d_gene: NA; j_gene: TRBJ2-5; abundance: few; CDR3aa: CASSLRAQETQYF; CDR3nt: TGTGCCAGCAGTTTACGAGCGCAAGAGACCCAGTACTTC
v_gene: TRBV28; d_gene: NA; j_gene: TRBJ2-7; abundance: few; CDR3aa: CASSLQGRVTYEQYF; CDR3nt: TGTGCCAGCAGCTTACAGGGAAGGGTGACCTACGAGCAGTACTTC
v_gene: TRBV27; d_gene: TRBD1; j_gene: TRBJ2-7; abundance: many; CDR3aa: CASSPGTGGREQYF; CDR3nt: TGTGCCAGCAGTCCAGGGACAGGGGGGCGCGAGCAGTACTTC
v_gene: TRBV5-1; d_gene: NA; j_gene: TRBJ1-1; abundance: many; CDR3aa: CASSLVVQNTEAFF; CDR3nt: TGCGCCAGCAGCTTGGTCGTTCAGAACACTGAAGCTTTCTTT
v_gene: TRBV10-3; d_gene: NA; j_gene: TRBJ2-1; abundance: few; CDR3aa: CAIRGYNEQFF; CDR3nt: TGTGCCATCAGGGGCTACAATGAGCAGTTCTTC
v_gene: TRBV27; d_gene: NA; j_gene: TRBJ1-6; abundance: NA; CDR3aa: CASGRTHSPLHF; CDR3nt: TGTGCCAGCGGACGGACCCATTCACCCCTCCACTTT
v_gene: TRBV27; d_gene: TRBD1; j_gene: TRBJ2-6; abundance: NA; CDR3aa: CASRDRASGANVLTF; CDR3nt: TGTGCCAGCCGGGACAGGGCATCTGGGGCCAACGTCCTGACTTTC
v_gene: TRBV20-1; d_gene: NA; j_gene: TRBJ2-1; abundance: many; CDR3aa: CSAPRRGGHLNNEQFF; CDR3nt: TGCAGTGCTCCTCGACGGGGCGGCCATTTAAACAATGAGCAGTTCTTC
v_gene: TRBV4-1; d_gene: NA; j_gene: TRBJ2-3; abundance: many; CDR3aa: CASSQEATTGSTDTQYF; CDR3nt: TGCGCCAGCAGCCAAGAGGCAACGACAGGAAGCACAGATACGCAGTATTTT
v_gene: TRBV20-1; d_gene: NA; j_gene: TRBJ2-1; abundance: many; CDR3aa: CSARSGSYNEQFF; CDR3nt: TGCAGTGCTAGGTCGGGCTCCTACAATGAGCAGTTCTTC
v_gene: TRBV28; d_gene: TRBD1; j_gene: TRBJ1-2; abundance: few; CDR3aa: CASSRQGNYGYTF; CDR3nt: TGTGCCAGCAGTCGACAGGGTAACTATGGCTACACCTTC
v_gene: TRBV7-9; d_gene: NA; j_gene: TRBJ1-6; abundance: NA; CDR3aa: CASNTPDGEPLHF; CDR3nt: TGTGCCAGCAACACGCCGGACGGCGAGCCCCTCCACTTT
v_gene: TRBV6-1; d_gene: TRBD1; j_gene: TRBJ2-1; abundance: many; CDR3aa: CASSSWTGGNEQFF; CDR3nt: TGTGCCAGCAGTTCTTGGACAGGGGGGAATGAGCAGTTCTTC
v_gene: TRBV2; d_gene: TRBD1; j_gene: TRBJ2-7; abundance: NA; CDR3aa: CASRTWDSWLREQYF; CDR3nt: TGTGCCAGCAGGACGTGGGACAGTTGGCTTCGCGAGCAGTACTTC
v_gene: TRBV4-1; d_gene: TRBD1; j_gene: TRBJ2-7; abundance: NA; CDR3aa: CASSQDLGQGYEQYF; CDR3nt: TGCGCCAGCAGCCAAGATCTGGGACAGGGTTACGAGCAGTACTTC
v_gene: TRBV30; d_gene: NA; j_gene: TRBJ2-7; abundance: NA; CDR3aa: CGWRAPGQCFYFYEQYF; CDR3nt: TGTGGCTGGAGGGCCCCGGGACAGTGTTTTTATTTCTACGAGCAGTACTTC
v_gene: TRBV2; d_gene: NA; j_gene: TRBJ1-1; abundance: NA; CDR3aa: CASSEETGHTEAFF; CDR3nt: TGTGCCAGCAGTGAGGAGACAGGTCACACTGAAGCTTTCTTT
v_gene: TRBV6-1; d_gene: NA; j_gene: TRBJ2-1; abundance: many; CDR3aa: CASSDLNNEQFF; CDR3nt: TGTGCCAGCAGTGATTTAAACAATGAGCAGTTCTTC
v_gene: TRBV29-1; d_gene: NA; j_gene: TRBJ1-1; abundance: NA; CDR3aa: CSARIQGFNTEAFF; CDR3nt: TGCAGCGCTCGCATACAGGGCTTTAACACTGAAGCTTTCTTT
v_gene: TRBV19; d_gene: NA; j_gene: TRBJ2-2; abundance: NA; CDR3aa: CASSNGISGERFF; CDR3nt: TGTGCCAGTAGTAATGGAATCAGTGGGGAGCGGTTTTTT
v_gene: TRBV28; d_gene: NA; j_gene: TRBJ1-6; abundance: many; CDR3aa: CASSLSGGLTPLHF; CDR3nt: TGTGCCAGCAGTTTATCGGGGGGCCTAACACCCCTCCACTTT
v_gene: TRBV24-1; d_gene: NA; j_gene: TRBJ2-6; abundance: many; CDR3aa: CATSDRRTREGTYSGANVLTF; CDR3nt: TGTGCCACCAGTGATCGCCGTACGAGGGAAGGTACCTACTCTGGGGCCAACGTCCTGACTTTC
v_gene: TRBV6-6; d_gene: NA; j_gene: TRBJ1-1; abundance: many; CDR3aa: CASSYSITGRANTEAFF; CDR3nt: TGTGCCAGCAGTTACTCGATTACAGGGAGGGCGAACACTGAAGCTTTCTTT
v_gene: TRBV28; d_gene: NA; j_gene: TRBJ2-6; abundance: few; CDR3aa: CVSRLLGAAGANVLTF; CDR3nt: TGTGTCAGCAGACTCCTGGGGGCGGCTGGTGCCAACGTCCTGACTTTC
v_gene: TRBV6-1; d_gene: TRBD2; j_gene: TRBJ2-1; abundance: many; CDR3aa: CASSDSGLAGYNEQFF; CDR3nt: TGTGCCAGCAGTGATTCCGGACTAGCGGGCTACAATGAGCAGTTCTTC
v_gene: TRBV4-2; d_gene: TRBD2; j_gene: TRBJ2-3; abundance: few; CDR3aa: CASSLAGTSGTGTDTQYF; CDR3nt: TGTGCCAGCAGCCTAGCCGGGACTAGCGGGACTGGGACAGATACGCAGTATTTT